These 4 T cell receptor beta chains were sequenced from one sample in a study of shared clonotypes between healthy human individuals. Profiled with immunoSEQ multiplex PCR; TCRdb holds only in-frame clones, not every one. This sample has hundreds of thousands of clones; 77% occur once, and the top ten carry more than 10%. Sequenced material: PBMCs. These receptor sequences come from a woman aged 40 to 55 in good health. Some clones in this sample may be carry-over from other donors' samples.

The chain combines TRBV11-2 with TRBJ1-1, with D possibly matching TRBD1 (5 bases). The CDR3 is 14 residues long. Germline V gene sequence: CDR1 SGHAT, CDR2 FQNNGV. Between the trimmed V and J ends, which lost 7 bases and 3 bases, there was a span of 15 bases. CDR3 sequence reads: CASIPWDRDTEAFF. CDR3 DNA: TGTGCCAGCATCCCGTGGGACCGGGACACTGAAGCTTTCTTT.

This clone came up many times. V is TRBV10-3 and J is TRBJ1-2, with D tentatively TRBD1 (5 bases). CDR1 is ENHRY and CDR2 is SYGVKD in the germline V gene. The CDR3 extends over 14 amino acids. Between the trimmed V and J ends, which lost 7 bases and 6 bases, there was a span of 18 bases. The CDR3 DNA reads TGTGCCATCAAGCGGGACTCCTCAAAGGATGGCTACACCTTC. Translated: CAIKRDSSKDGYTF.

Worth noting for this clone: A far larger clone is a single base away, which makes a read error likely. The chain uses TRBV30 and TRBJ1-1; no clear D gene. V was pared by 3 bases and J by 4 bases, with 15 bases between. Per the germline V gene, CDR1 is GTSNPN and CDR2 is SVGIG (reference sequence). This CDR3 region has 14 residues. The CDR3 sequence: CAWRDSPTGTEAFF. CDR3 coding DNA: TGTGCCTGGAGGGACTCGCCGACGGGCACTGAAGCTTTCTTT.

The rearrangement links TRBV7-3 to TRBJ1-2; D is uncertain. Trimming stripped 4 bases from V and 0 bases from J, with 6 bases between. Germline CDR1 is SGHTA and CDR2 is FQGTGA. The CDR3 consists of 13 residues. The DNA of the CDR3 is TGTGCCAGCAGCTCGACCTCTAACTATGGCTACACCTTC. Its translation: CASSSTSNYGYTF.